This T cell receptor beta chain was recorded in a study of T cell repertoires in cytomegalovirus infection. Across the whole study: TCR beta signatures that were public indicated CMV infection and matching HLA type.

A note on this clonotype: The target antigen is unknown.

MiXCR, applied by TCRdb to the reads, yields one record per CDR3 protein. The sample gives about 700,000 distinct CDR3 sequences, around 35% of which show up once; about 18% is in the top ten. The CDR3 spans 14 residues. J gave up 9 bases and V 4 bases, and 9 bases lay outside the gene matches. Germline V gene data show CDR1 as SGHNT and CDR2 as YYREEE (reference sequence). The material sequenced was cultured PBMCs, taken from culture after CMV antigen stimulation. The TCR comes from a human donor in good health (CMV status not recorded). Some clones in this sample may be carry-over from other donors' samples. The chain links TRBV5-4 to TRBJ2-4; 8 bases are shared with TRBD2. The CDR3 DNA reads TGTGCCAGCAGCCCCTCCGGGGGGGCAGGCATTCAGTACTTC. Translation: CASSPSGGAGIQYF.